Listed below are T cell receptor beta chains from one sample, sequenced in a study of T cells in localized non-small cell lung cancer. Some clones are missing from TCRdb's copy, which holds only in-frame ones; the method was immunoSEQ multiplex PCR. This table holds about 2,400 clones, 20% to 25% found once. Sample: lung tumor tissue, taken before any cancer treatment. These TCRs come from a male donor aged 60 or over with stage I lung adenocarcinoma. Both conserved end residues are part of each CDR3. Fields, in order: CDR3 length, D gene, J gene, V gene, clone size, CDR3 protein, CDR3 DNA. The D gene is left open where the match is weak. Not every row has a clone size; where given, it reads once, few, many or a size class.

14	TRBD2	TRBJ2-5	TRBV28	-	CASSPGLTQETQYF	TGTGCCAGCAGTCCGGGACTAACTCAAGAGACCCAGTACTTC
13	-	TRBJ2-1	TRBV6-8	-	CASSDSSFSEQFF	TGTGCCAGCAGTGACTCGTCTTTCTCGGAGCAGTTCTTC
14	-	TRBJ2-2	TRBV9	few	CASSPQLATGELFF	TGTGCCAGCAGCCCTCAGCTCGCCACCGGGGAGCTGTTTTTT
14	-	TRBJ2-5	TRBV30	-	CAWSFRSQGQTQYF	TGTGCCTGGAGCTTCAGGAGCCAGGGACAGACCCAGTACTTC
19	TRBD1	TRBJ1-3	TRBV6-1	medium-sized	CASSEVLDRRKYLGNTIYF	TGTGCCAGCAGTGAAGTTCTGGACAGGAGGAAATATCTTGGAAACACCATATATTTT
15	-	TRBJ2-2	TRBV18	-	CASSPGLFRTGELFF	TGTGCCAGCTCACCCGGACTATTCAGAACCGGGGAGCTGTTTTTT
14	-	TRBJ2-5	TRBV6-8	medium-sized	CASSLRGWGATQYF	TGTGCCAGCAGCCTACGAGGTTGGGGCGCGACCCAGTACTTC
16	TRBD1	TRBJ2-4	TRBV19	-	CASSMGTARAKNIQYF	TGTGCCAGTAGTATGGGGACAGCACGAGCCAAAAACATTCAGTACTTC
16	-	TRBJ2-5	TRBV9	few	CASSELGRGRGETQYF	TGTGCCAGCAGTGAACTTGGCAGGGGTCGTGGGGAGACCCAGTACTTC
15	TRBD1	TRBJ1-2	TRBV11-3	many	CASSFGTGPQYGYTF	TGTGCCAGCAGCTTTGGGACAGGCCCCCAATATGGCTACACCTTC
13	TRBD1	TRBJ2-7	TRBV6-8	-	CAAEGDSSYEQYF	TGTGCCGCAGAAGGGGACAGCTCCTACGAGCAGTACTTC
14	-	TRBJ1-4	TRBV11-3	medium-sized	CASSLVRGTEKLFF	TGTGCCAGCAGCTTAGTCCGGGGGACTGAAAAACTGTTTTTT
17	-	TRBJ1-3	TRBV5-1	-	CASSHEPGPISGNTIYF	TGCGCCAGCAGCCACGAACCGGGCCCAATCTCTGGAAACACCATATATTTT
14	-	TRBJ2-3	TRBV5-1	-	CASSLGASTDTQYF	TGCGCCAGCAGCCTGGGGGCGAGCACAGATACGCAGTATTTT
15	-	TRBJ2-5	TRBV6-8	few	CASKGMAGQQETQYF	TGTGCCAGCAAGGGAATGGCAGGCCAACAAGAGACCCAGTACTTC
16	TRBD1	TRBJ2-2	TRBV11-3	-	CASSQGQGKWEGELFF	TGTGCCAGCAGCCAAGGACAGGGGAAATGGGAAGGGGAGCTGTTTTTT
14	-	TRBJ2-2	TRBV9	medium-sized	CASSDRVNTGELFF	TGTGCCAGCAGCGACCGGGTGAACACCGGGGAGCTGTTTTTT